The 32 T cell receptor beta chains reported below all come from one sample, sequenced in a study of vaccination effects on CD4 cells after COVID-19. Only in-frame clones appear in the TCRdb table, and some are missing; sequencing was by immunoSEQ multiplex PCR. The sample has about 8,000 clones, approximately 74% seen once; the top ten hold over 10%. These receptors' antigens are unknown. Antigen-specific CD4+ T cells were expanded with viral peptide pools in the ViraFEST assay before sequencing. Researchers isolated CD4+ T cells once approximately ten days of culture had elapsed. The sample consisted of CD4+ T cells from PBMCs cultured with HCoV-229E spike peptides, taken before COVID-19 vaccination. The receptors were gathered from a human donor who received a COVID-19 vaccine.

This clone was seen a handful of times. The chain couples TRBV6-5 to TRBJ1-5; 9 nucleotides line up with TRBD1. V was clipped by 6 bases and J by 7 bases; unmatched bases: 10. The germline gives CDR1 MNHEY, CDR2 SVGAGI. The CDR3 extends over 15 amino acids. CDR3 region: CASRAGTGMEQPQHF. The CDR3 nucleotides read TGTGCCAGCAGGGCCGGGACAGGGATGGAGCAGCCCCAGCATTTT.

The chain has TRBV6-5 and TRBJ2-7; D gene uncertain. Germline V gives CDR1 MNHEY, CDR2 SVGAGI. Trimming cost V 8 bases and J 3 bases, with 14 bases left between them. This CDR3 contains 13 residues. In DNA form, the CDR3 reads TGTGCCAGCGCTTCGAGCTCACTCTACGAGCAGTACTTC. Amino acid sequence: CASASSSLYEQYF.

The CDR3 sequence is CASSQPARGLERGEQYF. The CDR3 nucleotides read TGCGCCAGCAGCCAACCAGCTAGGGGACTAGAAAGGGGCGAGCAGTACTTC. The rearrangement links TRBV4-1 to TRBJ2-7, with 8 bases identical to TRBD2. Trimming cost V 2 bases and J 6 bases; bases outside gene matches: 15. CDR1 is MGHRA and CDR2 is YSYEKL in the germline V gene. This CDR3 has 17 residues.

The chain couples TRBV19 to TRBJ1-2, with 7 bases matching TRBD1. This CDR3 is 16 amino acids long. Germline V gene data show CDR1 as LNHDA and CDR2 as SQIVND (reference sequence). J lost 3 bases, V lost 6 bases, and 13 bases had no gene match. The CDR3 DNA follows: TGTGCCAGTAGCCAAGGCTTTCAGGGGGGTCACTATGGCTACACCTTC. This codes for CASSQGFQGGHYGYTF.

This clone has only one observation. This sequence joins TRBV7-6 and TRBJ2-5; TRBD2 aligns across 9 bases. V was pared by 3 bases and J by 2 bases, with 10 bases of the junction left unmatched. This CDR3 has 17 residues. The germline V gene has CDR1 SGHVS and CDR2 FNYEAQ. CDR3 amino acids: CASSFGLAGFSQETQYF. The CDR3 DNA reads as TGTGCCAGCAGCTTCGGCCTAGCGGGGTTCTCACAAGAGACCCAGTACTTC.

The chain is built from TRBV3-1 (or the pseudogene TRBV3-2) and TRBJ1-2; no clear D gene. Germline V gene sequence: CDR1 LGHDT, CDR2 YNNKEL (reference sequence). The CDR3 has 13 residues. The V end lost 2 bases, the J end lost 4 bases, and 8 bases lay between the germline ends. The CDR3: CASSQYRIYGYTF. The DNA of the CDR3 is TGTGCCAGCAGCCAATATCGGATCTATGGCTACACCTTC.

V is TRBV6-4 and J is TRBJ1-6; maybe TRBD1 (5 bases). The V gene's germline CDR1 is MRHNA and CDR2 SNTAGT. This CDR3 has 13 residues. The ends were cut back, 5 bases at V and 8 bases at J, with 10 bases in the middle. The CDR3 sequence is CASSRDEHSPLHF. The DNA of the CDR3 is TGTGCCAGCAGTCGGGACGAACATTCACCCCTCCACTTT.

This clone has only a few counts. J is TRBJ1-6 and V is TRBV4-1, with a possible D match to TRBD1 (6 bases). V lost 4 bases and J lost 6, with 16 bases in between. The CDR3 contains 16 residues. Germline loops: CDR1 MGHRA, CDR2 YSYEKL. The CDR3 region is CASSLPVRDTNSPLHF. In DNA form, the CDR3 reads TGCGCCAGCAGCCTACCTGTTCGGGACACTAATTCACCCCTCCACTTT.

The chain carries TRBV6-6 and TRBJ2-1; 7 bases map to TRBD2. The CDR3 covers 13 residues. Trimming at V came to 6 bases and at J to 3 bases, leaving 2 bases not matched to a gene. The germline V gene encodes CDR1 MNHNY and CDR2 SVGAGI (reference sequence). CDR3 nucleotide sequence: TGTGCCAGCAGCAGGGACTACTACAATGAGCAGTTCTTC. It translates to CASSRDYYNEQFF.

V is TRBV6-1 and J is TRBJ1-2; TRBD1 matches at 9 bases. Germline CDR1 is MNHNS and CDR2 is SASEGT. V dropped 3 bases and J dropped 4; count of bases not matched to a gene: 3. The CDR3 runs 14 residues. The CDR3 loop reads CASSETGGSYGYTF. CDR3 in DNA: TGTGCCAGCAGTGAGACAGGGGGTAGCTATGGCTACACCTTC.

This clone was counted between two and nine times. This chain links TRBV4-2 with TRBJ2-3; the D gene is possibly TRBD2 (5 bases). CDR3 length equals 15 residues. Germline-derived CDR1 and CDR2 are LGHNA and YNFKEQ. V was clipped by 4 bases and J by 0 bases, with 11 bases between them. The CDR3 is CASSPRGISTDTQYF. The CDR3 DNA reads TGTGCCAGCAGCCCTAGAGGGATTAGCACAGATACGCAGTATTTT.

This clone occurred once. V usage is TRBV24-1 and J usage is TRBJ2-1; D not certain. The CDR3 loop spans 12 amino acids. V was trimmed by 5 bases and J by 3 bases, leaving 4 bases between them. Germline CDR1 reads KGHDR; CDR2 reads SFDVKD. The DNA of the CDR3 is TGTGCCACCAGTGCCGACTACAATGAGCAGTTCTTC. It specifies CATSADYNEQFF.

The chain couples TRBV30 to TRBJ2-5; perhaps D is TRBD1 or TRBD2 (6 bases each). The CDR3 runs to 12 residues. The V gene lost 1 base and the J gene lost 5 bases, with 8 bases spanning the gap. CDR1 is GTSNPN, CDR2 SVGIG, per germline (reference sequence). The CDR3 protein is CAWSGGAETQYF. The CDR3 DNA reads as TGTGCCTGGAGTGGGGGGGCCGAGACCCAGTACTTC.

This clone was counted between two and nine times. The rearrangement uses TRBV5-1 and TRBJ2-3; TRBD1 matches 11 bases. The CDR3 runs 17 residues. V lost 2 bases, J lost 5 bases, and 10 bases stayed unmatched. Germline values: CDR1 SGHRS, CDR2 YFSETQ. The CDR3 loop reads CASSLVRGQGAGDTQYF. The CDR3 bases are TGCGCCAGCAGCTTAGTTCGAGGACAGGGGGCAGGAGATACGCAGTATTTT.

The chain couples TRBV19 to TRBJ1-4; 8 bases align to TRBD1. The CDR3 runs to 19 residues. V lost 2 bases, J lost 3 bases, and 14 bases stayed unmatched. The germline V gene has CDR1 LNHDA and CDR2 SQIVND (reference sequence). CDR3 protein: CASSILQGAKAASNEKLFF. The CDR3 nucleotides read TGTGCCAGTAGTATACTCCAGGGGGCGAAAGCCGCGTCTAATGAAAAACTGTTTTTT.

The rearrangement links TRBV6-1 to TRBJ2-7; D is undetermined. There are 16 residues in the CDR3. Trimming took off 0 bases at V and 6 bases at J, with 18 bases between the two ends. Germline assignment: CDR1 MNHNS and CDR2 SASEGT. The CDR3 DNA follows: TGTGCCAGCAGTGAAGCCCTTTCTCGGGCGGCCGGCGAGCAGTACTTC. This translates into CASSEALSRAAGEQYF.

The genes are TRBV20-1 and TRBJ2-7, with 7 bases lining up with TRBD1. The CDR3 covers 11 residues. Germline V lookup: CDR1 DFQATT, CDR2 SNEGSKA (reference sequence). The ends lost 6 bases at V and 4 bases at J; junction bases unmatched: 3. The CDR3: CSAQGKYEQYF. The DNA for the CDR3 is TGCAGTGCACAGGGGAAGTACGAGCAGTACTTC.

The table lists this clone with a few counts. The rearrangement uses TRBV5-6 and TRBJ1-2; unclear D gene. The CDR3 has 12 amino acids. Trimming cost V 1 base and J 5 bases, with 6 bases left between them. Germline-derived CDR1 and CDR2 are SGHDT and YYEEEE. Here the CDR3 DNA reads TGTGCCAGCAGCTTGTTTTCATATGGCTACACCTTC. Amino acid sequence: CASSLFSYGYTF.

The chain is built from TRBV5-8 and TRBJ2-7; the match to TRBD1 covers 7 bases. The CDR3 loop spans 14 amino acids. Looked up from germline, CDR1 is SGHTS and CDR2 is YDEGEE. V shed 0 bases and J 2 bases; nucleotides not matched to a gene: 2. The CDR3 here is CASSLGTGPYEQYF. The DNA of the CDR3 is TGTGCCAGCAGCTTGGGGACAGGCCCCTACGAGCAGTACTTC.

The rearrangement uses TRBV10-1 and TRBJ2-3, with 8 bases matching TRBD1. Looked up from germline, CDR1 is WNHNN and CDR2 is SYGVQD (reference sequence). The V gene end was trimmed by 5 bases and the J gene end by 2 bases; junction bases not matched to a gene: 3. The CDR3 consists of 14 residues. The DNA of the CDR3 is TGCGCCAGCAGTCAGGACAGGGTCACAGATACGCAGTATTTT. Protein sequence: CASSQDRVTDTQYF.

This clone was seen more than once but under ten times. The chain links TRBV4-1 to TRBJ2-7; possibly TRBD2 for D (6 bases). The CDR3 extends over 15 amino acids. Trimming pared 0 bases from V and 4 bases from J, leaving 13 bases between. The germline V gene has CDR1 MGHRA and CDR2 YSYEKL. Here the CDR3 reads CASSQDPSAGYEQYF. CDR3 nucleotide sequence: TGCGCCAGCAGCCAAGACCCTAGCGCGGGGTACGAGCAGTACTTC.

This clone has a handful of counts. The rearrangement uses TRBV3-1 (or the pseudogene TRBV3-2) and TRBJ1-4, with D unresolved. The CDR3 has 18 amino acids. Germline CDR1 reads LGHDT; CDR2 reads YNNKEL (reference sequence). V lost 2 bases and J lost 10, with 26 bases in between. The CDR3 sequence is CASSQILLRELHSGKLFF. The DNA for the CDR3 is TGTGCCAGCAGCCAAATTCTATTGCGCGAACTCCACTCCGGAAAACTGTTTTTT.

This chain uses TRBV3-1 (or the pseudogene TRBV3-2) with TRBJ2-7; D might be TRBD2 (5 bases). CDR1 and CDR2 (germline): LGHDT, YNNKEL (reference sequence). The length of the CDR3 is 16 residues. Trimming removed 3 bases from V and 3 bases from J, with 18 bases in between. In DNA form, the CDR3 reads TGTGCCAGCAGCCACCCAACTAGTAGCGACGACTACGAGCAGTACTTC. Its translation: CASSHPTSSDDYEQYF.

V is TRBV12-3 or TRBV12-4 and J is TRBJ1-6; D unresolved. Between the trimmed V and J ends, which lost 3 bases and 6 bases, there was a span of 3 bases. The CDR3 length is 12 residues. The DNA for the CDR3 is TGTGCCAGCAGTTTCGGTAATTCACCCCTCCACTTT. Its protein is CASSFGNSPLHF.

The CDR3, as DNA: TGTGCCAGCATAAACCGACAGATCCAGCAAGAGACCCAGTACTTC. Translating gives CASINRQIQQETQYF. The chain combines TRBV5-4 with TRBJ2-5; the D gene is possibly TRBD1 (5 bases). The CDR3 contains 15 residues. The V gene's germline CDR1 is SGHNT and CDR2 YYREEE (reference sequence). V shed 6 bases and J shed 2 bases, with 17 bases lying between them.

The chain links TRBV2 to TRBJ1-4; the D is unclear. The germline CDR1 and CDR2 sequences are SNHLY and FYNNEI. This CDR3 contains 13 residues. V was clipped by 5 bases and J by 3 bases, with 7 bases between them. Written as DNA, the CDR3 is TGTGCCAGCAGTAGGAGTCCTAATGAAAAACTGTTTTTT. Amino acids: CASSRSPNEKLFF.

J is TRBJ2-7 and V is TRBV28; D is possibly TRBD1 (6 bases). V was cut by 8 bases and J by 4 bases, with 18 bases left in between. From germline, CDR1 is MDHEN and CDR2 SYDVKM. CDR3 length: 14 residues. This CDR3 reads CASQTQTGVYEQYF. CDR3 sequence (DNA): TGTGCCAGCCAGACACAGACAGGCGTATACGAGCAGTACTTC.

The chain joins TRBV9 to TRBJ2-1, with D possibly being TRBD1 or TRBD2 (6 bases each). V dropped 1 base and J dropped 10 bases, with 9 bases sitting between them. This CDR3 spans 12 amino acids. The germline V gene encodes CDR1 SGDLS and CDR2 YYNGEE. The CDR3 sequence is CASSVYGGEQFF. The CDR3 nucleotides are TGTGCCAGCAGCGTATACGGGGGCGAGCAGTTCTTC.

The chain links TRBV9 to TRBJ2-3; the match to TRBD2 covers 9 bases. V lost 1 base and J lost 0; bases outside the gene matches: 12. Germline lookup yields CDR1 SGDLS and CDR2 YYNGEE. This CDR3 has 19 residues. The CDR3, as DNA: TGTGCCAGCAGCGTAATGGCGGGGGGGCCAGTAATCAGCACAGATACGCAGTATTTT. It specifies CASSVMAGGPVISTDTQYF.

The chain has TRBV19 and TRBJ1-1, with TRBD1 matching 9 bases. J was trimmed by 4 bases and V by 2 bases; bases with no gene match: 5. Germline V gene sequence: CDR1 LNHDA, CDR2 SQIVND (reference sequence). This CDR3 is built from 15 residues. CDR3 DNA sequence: TGTGCCAGTAGTATAAAGGGGACAGGGACCACTGAAGCTTTCTTT. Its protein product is CASSIKGTGTTEAFF.

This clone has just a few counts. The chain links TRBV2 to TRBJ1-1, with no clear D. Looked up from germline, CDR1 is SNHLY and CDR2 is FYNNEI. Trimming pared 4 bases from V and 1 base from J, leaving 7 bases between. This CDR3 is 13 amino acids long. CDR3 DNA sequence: TGTGCCAGCAGTGTCCCAACGAACACTGAAGCTTTCTTT. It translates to CASSVPTNTEAFF.

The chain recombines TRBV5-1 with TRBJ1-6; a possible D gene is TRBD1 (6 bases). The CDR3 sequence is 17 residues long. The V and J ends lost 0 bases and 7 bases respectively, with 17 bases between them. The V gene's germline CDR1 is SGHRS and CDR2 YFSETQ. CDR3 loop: CASSLEPHRVDNSPLHF. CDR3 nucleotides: TGCGCCAGCAGCTTGGAGCCTCACAGGGTAGACAATTCACCCCTCCACTTT.